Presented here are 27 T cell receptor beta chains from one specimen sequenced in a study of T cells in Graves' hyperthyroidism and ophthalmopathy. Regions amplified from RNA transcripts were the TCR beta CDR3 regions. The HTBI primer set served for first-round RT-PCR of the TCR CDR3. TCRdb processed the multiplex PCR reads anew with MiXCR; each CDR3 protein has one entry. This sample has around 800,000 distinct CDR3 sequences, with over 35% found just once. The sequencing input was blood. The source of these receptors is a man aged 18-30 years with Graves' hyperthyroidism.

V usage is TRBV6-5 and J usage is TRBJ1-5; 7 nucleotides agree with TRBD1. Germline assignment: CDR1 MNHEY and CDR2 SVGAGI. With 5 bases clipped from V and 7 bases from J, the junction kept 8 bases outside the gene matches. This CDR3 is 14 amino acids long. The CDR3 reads CASSETGEWQPQHF. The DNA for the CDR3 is TGTGCCAGCAGTGAAACAGGGGAGTGGCAGCCCCAGCATTTT.

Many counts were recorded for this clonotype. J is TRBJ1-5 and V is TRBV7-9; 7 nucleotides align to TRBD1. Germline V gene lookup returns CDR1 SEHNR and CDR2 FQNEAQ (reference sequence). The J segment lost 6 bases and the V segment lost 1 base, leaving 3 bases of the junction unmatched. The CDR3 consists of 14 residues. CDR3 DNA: TGTGCCAGCAGCTTAGAACAGGGGAGTCAGCCCCAGCATTTT. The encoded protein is CASSLEQGSQPQHF.

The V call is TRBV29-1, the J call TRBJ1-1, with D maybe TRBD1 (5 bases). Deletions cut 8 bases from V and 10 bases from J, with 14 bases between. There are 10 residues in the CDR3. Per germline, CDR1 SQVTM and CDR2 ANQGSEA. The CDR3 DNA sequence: TGCAGCTGGGTTGGGGGTGGAGCTTTCTTT. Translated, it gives CSWVGGGAFF.

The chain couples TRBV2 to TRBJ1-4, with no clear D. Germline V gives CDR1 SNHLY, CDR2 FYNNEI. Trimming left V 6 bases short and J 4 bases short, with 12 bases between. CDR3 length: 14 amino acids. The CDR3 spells CASSQEQRNEKLFF. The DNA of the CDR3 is TGTGCCAGCAGCCAAGAACAGCGTAATGAAAAACTGTTTTTT.

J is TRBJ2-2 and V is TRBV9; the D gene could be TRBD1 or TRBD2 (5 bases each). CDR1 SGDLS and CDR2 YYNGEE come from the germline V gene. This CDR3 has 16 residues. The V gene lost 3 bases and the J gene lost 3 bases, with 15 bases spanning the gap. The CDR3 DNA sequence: TGTGCCAGCAGCGCCGGGACGCTACCCGACACCGGGGAGCTGTTTTTT. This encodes CASSAGTLPDTGELFF.

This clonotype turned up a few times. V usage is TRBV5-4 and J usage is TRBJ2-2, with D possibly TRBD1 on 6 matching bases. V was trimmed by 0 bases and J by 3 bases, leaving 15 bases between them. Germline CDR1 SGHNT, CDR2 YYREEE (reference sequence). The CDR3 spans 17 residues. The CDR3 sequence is CASSLAADRSYTGELFF. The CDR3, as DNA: TGTGCCAGCAGCTTGGCCGCAGACAGGTCCTACACCGGGGAGCTGTTTTTT.

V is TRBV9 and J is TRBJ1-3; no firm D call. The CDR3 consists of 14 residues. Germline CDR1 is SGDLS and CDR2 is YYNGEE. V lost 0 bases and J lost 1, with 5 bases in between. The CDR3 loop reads CASSVGHSGNTIYF. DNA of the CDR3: TGTGCCAGCAGCGTAGGGCATTCTGGAAACACCATATATTTT.

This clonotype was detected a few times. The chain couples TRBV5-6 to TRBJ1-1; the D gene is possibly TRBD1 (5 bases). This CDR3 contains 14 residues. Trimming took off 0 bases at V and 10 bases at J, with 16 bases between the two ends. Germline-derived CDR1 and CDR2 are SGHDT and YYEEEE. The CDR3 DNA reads TGTGCCAGCAGCTTGGGAGCAGGAGTCGGGGCAGCTTTCTTT. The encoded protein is CASSLGAGVGAAFF.

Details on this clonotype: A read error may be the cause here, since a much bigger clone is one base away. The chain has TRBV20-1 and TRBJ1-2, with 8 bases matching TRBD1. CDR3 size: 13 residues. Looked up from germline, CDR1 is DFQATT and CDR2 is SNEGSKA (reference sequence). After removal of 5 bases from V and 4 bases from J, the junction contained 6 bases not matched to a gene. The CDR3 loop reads CSAAPTGGYGYTF. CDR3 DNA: TGCAGTGCTGCACCAACAGGGGGCTATGGCTACACCTTC.

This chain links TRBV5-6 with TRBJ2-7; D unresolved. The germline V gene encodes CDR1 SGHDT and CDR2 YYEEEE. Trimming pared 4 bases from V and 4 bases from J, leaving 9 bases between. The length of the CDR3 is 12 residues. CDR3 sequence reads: CASSDDRYEQYF. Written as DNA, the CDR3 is TGTGCCAGCAGCGACGACCGGTACGAGCAGTACTTC.

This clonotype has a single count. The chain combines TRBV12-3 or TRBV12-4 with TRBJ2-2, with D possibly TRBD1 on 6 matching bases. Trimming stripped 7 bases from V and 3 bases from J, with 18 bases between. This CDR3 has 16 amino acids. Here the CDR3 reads CASNPGARGYTGELFF. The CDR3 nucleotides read TGTGCCAGCAACCCAGGGGCCCGTGGCTACACCGGGGAGCTGTTTTTT.

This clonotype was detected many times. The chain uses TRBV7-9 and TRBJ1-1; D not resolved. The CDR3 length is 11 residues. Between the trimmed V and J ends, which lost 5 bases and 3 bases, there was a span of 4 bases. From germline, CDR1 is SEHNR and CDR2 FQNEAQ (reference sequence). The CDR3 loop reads CASSPYTEAFF. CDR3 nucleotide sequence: TGTGCCAGCAGCCCCTACACTGAAGCTTTCTTT.

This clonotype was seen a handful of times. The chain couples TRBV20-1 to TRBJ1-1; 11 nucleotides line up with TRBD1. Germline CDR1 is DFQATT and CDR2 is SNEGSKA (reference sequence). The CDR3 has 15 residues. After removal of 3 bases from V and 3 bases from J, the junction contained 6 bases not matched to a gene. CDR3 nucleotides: TGCAGTGCTAGGAAAAGGGACAGGGGGGACACTGAAGCTTTCTTT. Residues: CSARKRDRGDTEAFF.

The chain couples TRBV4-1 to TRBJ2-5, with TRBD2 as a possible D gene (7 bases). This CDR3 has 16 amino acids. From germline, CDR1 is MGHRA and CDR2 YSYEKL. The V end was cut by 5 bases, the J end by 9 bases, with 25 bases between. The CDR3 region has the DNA TGCGCCAGCAGCGGGCGCGGGGGCCAGGATTTTATGGCCCAGTACTTC. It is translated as CASSGRGGQDFMAQYF.

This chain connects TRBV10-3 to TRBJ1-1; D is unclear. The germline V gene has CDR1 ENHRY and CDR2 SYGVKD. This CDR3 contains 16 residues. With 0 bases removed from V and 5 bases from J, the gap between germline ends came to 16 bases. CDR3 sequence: CAISESRLASGTEAFF. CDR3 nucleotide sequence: TGTGCCATCAGTGAGTCTCGGTTGGCGTCGGGGACTGAAGCTTTCTTT.

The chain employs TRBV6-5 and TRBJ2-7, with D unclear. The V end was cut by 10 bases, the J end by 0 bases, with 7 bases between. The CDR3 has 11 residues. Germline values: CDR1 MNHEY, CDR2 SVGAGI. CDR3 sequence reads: CATRTSYEQYF. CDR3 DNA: TGTGCCACAAGGACCTCCTACGAGCAGTACTTC.

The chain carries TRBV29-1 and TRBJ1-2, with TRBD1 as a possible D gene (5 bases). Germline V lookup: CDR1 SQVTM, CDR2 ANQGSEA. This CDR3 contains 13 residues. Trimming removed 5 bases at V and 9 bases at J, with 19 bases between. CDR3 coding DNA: TGCAGCGTTATGGGACTAGCGGGAGGAAGCTACACCTTC. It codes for CSVMGLAGGSYTF.

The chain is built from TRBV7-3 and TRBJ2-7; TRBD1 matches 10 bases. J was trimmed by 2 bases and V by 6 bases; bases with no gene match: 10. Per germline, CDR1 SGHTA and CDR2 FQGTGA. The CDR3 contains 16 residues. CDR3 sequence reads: CASRPLPGQGTYEQYF. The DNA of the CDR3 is TGTGCCAGCAGACCTCTCCCGGGACAGGGGACCTACGAGCAGTACTTC.

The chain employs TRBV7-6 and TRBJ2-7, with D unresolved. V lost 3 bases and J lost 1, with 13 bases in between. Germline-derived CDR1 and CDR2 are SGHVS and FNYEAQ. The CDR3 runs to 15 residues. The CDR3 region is CASSLEKLESYEQYF. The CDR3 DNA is TGTGCCAGCAGCTTGGAGAAGTTAGAATCCTACGAGCAGTACTTC.

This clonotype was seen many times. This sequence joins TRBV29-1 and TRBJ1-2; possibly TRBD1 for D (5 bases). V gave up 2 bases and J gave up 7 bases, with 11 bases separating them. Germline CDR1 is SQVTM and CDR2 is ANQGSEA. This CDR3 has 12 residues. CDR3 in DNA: TGCAGCGTTGAAAGGGGAGCCCCTGGCTACACCTTC. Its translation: CSVERGAPGYTF.

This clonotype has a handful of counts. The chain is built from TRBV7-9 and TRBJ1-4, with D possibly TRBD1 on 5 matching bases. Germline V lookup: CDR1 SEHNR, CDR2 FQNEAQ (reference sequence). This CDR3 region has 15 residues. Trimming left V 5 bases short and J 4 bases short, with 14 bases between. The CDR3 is CASSDLGGSNEKLFF. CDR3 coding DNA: TGTGCCAGCAGCGACCTTGGGGGGAGTAATGAAAAACTGTTTTTT.

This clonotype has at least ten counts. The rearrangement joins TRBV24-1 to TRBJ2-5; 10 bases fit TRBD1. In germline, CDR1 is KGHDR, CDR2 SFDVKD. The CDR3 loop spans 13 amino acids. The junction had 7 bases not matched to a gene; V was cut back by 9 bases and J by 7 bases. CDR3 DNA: TGTGCCACCGGACAGGGGGTAGAGGGGACCCAGTACTTC. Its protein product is CATGQGVEGTQYF.

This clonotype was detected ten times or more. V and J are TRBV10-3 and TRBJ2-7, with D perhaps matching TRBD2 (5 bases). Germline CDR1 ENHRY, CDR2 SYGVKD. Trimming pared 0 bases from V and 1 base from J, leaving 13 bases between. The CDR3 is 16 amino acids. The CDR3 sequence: CAISESGGRRSYEQYF. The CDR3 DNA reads TGTGCCATCAGTGAGTCGGGCGGTAGGAGGTCCTACGAGCAGTACTTC.

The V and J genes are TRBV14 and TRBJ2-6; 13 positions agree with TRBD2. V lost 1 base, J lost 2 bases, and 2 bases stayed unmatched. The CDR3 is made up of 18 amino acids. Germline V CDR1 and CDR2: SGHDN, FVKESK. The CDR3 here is CASSQGGLAGAGANVLTF. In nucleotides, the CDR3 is TGTGCCAGCAGCCAAGGTGGACTAGCGGGAGCTGGGGCCAACGTCCTGACTTTC.

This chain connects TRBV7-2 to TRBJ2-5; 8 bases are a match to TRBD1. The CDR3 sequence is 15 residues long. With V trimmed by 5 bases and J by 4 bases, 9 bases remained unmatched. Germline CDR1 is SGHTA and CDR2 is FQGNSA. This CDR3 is CASSPRTGYSETQYF. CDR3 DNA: TGTGCCAGCAGCCCCAGGACAGGGTATTCAGAGACCCAGTACTTC. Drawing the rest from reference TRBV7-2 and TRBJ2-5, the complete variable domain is GAGVSQSPSNKVTEKGKDVELRCDPISGHTALYWYRQSLGQGLEFLIYFQGNSAPDKSGLPSDRFSAERTGGSVSTLTIQRTQQEDSAVYLCASSPRTGYSETQYFGPGTRLLVL.

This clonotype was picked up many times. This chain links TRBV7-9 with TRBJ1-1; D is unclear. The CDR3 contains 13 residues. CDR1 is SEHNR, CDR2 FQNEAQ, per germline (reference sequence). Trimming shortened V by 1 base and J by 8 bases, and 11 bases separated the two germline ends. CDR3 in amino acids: CASSLVAAEEAFF. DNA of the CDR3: TGTGCCAGCAGCTTAGTGGCAGCGGAAGAAGCTTTCTTT. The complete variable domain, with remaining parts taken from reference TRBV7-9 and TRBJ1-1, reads DTGVSQNPRHKITKRGQNVTFRCDPISEHNRLYWYRQTLGQGPEFLTYFQNEAQLEKSRLLSDRFSAERPKGSFSTLEIQRTEQGDSAMYLCASSLVAAEEAFFGQGTRLTVV.

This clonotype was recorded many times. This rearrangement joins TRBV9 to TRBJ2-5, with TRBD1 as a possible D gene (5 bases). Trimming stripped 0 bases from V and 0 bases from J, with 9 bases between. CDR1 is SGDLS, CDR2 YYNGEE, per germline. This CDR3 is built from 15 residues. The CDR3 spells CASSVAGHYQETQYF. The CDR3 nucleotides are TGTGCCAGCAGCGTAGCTGGACACTACCAAGAGACCCAGTACTTC.